This T cell receptor (beta chain) was retrieved from a study of blood T cell repertoires in COVID-19. Study as a whole: Sample material is recorded as cDNA or gDNA derived from T cells, B-cell-depleted T cells, or PBMCs.

The CDR3 has 13 residues. Trimming cost V 0 bases and J 14 bases; bases outside gene matches: 8. Germline V gene sequence: CDR1 ENHRY, CDR2 SYGVKD. TCRdb's table, derived via immunoSEQ multiplex PCR, lists solely in-frame clones and lacks some. Of approximately 240,000 clones in the sample, roughly 86% were seen once. The sequenced sample consisted of peripheral blood. The V gene is TRBV10-3, the J gene TRBJ2-3, with 7 bases that match TRBD1. The clonotype originates from a woman in her twenties or thirties who had recovered from COVID-19. CDR3 in amino acids: CAISESIGGLLYF. The CDR3 coding sequence is TGTGCCATCAGTGAGTCGATAGGGGGCCTTTTGTATTTT.